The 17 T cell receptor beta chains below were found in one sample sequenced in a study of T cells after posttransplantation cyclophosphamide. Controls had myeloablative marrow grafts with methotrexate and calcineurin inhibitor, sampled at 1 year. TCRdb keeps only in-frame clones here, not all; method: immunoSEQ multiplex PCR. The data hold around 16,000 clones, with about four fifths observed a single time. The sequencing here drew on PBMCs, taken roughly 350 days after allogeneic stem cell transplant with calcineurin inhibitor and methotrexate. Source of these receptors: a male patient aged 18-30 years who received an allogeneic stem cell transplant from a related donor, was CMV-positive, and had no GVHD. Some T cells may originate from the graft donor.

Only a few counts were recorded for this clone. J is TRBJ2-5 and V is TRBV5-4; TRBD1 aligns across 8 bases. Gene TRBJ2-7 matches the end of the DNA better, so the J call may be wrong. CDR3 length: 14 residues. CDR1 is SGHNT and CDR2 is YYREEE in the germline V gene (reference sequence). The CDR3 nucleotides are TGTGCCAGCAGCCCCAAAATTACAGGGGGCGAGCAGTACTTC. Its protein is CASSPKITGGEQYF.

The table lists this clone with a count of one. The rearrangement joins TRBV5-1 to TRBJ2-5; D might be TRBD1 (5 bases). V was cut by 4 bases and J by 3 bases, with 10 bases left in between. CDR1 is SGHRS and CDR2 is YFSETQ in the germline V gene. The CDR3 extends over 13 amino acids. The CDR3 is CASSPPTEETQYF. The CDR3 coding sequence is TGCGCCAGCAGCCCTCCGACAGAAGAGACCCAGTACTTC.

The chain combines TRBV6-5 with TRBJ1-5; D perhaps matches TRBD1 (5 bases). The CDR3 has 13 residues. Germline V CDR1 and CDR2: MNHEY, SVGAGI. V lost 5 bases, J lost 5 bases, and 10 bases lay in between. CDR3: CASSASGDQPQHF. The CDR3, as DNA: TGTGCCAGCAGTGCATCGGGGGATCAGCCCCAGCATTTT.

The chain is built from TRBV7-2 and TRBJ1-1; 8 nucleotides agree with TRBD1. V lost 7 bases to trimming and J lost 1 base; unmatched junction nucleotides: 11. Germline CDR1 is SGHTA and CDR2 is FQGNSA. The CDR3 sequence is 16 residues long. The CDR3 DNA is TGTGCCAGCACCTATTTTCTCGGGACAGGGAACACTGAAGCTTTCTTT. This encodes CASTYFLGTGNTEAFF.

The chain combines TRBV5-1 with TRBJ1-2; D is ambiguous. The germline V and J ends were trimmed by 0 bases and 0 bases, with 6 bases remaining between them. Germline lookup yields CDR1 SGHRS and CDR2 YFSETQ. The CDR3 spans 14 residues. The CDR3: CASSLDEANYGYTF. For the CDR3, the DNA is TGCGCCAGCAGCTTGGACGAGGCTAACTATGGCTACACCTTC.

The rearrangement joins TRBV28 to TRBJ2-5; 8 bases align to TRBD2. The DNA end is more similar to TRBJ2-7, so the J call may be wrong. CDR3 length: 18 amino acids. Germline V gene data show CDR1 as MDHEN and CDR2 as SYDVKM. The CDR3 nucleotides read TGTGCCAGCAGTCCTTTCAAACCCACCGGGAGGGCCGGGGACGAGCAGTACTTC. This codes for CASSPFKPTGRAGDEQYF.

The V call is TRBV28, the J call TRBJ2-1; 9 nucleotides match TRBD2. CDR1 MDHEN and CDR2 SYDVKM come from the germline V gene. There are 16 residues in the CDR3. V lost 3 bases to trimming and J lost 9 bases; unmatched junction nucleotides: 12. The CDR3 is CASSFMRAGGQSEQFF. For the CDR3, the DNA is TGTGCCAGCAGTTTTATGAGAGCGGGAGGTCAGAGTGAGCAGTTCTTC.

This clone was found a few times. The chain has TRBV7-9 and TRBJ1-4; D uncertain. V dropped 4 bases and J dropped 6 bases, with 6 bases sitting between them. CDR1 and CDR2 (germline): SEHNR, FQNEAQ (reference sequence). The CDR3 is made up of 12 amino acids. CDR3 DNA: TGTGCCAGCAGCTCCCAGGATGAAAAACTGTTTTTT. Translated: CASSSQDEKLFF.

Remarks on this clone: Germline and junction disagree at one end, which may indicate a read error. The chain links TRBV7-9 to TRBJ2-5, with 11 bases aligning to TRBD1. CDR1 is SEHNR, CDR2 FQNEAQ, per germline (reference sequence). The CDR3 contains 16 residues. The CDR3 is CASSHGQGAVQGTQYF. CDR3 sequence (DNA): TGTGCCAGCAGCCACGGACAGGGGGCAGTCCAAGGGACCCAGTACTTC.

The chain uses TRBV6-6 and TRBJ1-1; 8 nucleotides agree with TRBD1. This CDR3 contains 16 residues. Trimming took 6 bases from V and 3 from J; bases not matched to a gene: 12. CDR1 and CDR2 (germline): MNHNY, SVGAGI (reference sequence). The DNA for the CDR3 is TGTGCCAGCAGCCAAGGCAGGGGGCTGGGGTACACTGAAGCTTTCTTT. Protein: CASSQGRGLGYTEAFF.

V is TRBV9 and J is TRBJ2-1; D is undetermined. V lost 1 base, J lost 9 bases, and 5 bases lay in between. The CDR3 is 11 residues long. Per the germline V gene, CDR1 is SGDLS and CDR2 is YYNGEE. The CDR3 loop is CASSVLSEQFF. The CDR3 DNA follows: TGTGCCAGCAGCGTACTCAGTGAGCAGTTCTTC.

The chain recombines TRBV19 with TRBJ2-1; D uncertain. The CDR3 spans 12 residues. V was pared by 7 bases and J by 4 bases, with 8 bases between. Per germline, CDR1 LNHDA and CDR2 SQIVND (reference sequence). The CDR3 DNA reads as TGTGCCAGTAACGCCGGGTACAATGAGCAGTTCTTC. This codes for CASNAGYNEQFF.

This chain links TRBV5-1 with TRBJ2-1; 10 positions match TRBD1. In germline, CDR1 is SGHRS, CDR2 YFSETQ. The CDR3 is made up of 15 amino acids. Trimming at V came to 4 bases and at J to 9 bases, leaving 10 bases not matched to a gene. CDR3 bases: TGCGCCAGCAGCAGCCGGGACAGGGGTAAGAGTGAGCAGTTCTTC. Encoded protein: CASSSRDRGKSEQFF.

CDR3 protein: CASSWGQGARETQYF. Here the CDR3 DNA reads TGTGCCAGCAGCTGGGGACAGGGGGCGCGGGAGACCCAGTACTTC. The chain links TRBV7-9 to TRBJ2-5; 12 bases fit TRBD1. The CDR3 runs to 15 residues. V was pared by 4 bases and J by 5 bases, with 5 bases of the junction left unmatched. Germline CDR1 and CDR2: SEHNR and FQNEAQ (reference sequence). Combining the CDR3 with reference TRBV7-9 and TRBJ2-5 gives the whole variable domain DTGVSQNPRHKITKRGQNVTFRCDPISEHNRLYWYRQTLGQGPEFLTYFQNEAQLEKSRLLSDRFSAERPKGSFSTLEIQRTEQGDSAMYLCASSWGQGARETQYFGPGTRLLVL.

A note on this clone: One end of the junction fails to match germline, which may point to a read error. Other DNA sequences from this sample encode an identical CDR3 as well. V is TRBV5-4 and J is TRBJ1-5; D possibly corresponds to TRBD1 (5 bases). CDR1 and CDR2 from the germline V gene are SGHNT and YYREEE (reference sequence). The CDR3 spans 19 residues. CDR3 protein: CASSRPGTVTLGGNQPQHF. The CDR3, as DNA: TGTGCCAGCAGCCGTCCCGGGACTGTTACCTTGGGAGGCAATCAGCCCCAGCATTTC.

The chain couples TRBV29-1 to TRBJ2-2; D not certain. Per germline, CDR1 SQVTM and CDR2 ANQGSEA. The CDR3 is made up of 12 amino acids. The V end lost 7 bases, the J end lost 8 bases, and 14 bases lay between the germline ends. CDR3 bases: TGCAGCGCTTTAAAGATCGGTGGGGAGCTGTTTTTT. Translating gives CSALKIGGELFF.

This CDR3 reads CSVAGQGRDQPQHF. The CDR3 DNA sequence: TGCAGCGTTGCAGGACAGGGAAGGGATCAGCCCCAGCATTTT. The rearrangement joins TRBV29-1 to TRBJ1-5; 8 positions agree with TRBD1. Germline CDR1 is SQVTM and CDR2 is ANQGSEA. This CDR3 comprises 14 residues. V shed 4 bases, J shed 5 bases, and the junction held 7 bases outside the gene matches.